The entry below describes one TCR beta chain. Its matching antigen is unknown. This specimen comes from a study of Tregs in tolerant kidney transplant recipients. TCRdb's copy holds only in-frame clones and misses some; the assay was immunoSEQ multiplex PCR. The sample contains some 250,000 clones, around 82% of which appear only once. Unstimulated regulatory T cells (CD4+CD25+CD127-), CD4+CD25- non-regulatory cells, CD4 and CD8 cells were FACS-sorted from thawed PBMCs. Broader study findings: Biological reproducibility was not directly addressed, but technical replication error appeared minimal. The most relevant donor-specific Treg TCRbeta repertoire apparently came from expansion with activated donor B cells. Validation in larger populations is needed because few patients were studied.

The length of the CDR3 is 14 residues. Germline CDR1 MNHEY, CDR2 SVGAGI. Trimming pared 6 bases from V and 5 bases from J, leaving 17 bases between. Sequenced material: CD4+ T cells from blood. This TCR derives from a human donor in good health. V and J are TRBV6-5 and TRBJ2-7; D unresolved. The CDR3 nucleotides read TGTGCCAGCAGCATCGTCAGAGTTGGACACGAGCAGTACTTC. This sequence encodes CASSIVRVGHEQYF.